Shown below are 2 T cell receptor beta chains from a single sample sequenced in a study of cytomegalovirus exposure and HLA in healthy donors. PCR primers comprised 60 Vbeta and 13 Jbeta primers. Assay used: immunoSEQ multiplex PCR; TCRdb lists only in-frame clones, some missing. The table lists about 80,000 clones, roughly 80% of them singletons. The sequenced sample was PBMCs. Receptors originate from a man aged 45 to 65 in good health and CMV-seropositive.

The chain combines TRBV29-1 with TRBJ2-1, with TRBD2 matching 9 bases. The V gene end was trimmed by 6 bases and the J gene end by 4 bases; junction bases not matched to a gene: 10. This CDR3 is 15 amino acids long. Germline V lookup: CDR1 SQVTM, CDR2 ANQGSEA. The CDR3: CSVRVLAGVYNEQFF. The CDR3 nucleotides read TGCAGCGTGAGGGTCTTAGCGGGAGTATACAATGAGCAGTTCTTC.

The CDR3 DNA sequence: TGTGCCAGCCGGCAGGCAGGGGGCAGGACTGAAGCTTTCTTT. Translated: CASRQAGGRTEAFF. The V gene is TRBV25-1, the J gene TRBJ1-1; 8 nucleotides line up with TRBD1. CDR3 length: 14 amino acids. Germline values: CDR1 MGHDK, CDR2 SYGVNS. J gave up 5 bases and V 8 bases, and 10 bases lay outside the gene matches.